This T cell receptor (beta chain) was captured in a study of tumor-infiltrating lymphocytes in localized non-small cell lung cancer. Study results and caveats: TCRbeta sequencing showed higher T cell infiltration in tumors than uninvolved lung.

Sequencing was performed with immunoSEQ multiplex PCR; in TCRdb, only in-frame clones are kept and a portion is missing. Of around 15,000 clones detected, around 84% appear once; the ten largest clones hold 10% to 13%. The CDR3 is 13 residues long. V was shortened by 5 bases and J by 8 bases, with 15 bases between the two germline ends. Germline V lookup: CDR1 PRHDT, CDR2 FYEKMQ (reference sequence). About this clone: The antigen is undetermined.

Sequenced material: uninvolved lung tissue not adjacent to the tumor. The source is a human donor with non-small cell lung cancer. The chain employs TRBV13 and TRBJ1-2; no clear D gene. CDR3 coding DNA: TGTGCCAGCAGCCTTGGACTCCAGAGGGGCTACACCTTC. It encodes CASSLGLQRGYTF. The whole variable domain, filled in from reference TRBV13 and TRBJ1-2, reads AAGVIQSPRHLIKEKRETATLKCYPIPRHDTVYWYQQGPGQDPQFLISFYEKMQSDKGSIPDRFSAQQFSDYHSELNMSSLELGDSALYFCASSLGLQRGYTFGSGTRLTVV.